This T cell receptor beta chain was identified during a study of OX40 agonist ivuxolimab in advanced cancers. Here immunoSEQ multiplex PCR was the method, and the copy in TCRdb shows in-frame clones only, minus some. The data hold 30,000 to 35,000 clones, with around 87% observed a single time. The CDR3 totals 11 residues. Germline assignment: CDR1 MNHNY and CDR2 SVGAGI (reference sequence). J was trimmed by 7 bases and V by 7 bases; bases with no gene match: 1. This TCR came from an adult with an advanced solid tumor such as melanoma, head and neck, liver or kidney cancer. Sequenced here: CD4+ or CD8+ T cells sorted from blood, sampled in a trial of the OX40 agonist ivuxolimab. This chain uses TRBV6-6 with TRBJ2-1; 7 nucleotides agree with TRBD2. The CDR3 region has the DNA TGTGCCAGCACGGGGGGAAATGAGCAGTTCTTC. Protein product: CASTGGNEQFF.